This T cell receptor beta chain was captured by sequencing in a study of regulatory T cells in long-lasting Graves disease. In this sample, this clonotype turned up many times. What it binds is unknown. Time point specified: persistent/refractory GD, antithyroid drugs over 5 years with positive TRAb. The TCR library was made from RNA that had been extracted from PBMCs in TRIzol. Graves' disease diagnosis used American Thyroid Association guidelines. The CDR3 sequence is 15 residues long. Trimming cost V 10 bases and J 0 bases, with 13 bases left between them. Study findings and constraints: The analysis examined peripheral blood only and excluded thyroid tissue. Having only a small sample size may have limited accuracy. Repertoires from persistent disease leaned toward TRBV28, TRBJ1-2 and TRBJ2-5.

Arm-PCR of CDR3 regions and iRepertoire HTBI primers were the basis on which TCR beta libraries were built. TCRdb re-called the multiplex PCR reads with MiXCR, one entry per CDR3 protein. Among about half a million distinct CDR3 sequences listed, approximately 22% were seen once. Sequences were derived from peripheral blood mononuclear cells (PBMCs), sampled when the disease was refractory, from a patient treated with antithyroid drugs. V gene TRBV12-3 or TRBV12-4 combines with J gene TRBJ2-6, with D perhaps TRBD2 (6 bases). This receptor was identified in a female donor with Graves disease. The CDR3 spells CATGRESSGANVLTF. The CDR3 coding sequence is TGTGCCACCGGACGGGAGAGCTCTGGGGCCAACGTCCTGACTTTC.